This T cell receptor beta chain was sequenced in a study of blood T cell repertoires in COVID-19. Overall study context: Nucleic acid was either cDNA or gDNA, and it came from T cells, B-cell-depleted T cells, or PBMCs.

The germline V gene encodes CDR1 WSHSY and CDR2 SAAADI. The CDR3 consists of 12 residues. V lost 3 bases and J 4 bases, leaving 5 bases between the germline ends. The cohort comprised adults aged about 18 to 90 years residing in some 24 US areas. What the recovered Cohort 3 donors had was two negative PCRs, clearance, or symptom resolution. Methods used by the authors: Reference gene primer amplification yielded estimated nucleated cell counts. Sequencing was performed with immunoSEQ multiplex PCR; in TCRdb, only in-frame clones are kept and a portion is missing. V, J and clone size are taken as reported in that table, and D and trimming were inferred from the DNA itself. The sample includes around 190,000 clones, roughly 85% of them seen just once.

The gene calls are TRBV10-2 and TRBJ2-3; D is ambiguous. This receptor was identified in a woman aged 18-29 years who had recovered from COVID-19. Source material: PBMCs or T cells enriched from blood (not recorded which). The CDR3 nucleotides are TGCGCCAGCAGTGATGCGGCAGATACGCAGTATTTT. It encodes CASSDAADTQYF.